A single TCR beta chain is shown here with its context. Its target is unknown. V dropped 1 base and J dropped 1 base, with 13 bases sitting between them. The CDR3 is 17 amino acids. Germline CDR1 MGHRA, CDR2 YSYEKL. This sample was taken from a study of shared clonotypes between healthy human individuals. Whole-study findings and limits: Represented diversity (both genetic and exposure-history) was limited by the small number of donors. Among donors, sharing of clonotypes was expected to be affected by sequencing depth.

Repertoires were generated with immunoSEQ multiplex PCR, while TCRdb's copy carries only in-frame clones and drops some. There are almost 750,000 clones in the sample; about two thirds occur only once, and approximately 1.8% lies in the top ten. The chain recombines TRBV4-1 with TRBJ2-2; D might be TRBD2 (6 bases). The source is a woman aged 25 to 45 in good health. What was sequenced was memory CD4+ T cells sorted from blood. Subset specified: CD45RA-negative fraction. The CDR3 DNA follows: TGCGCCAGCAGCCAAGTCGTATCCGGGGGGAACACCGGGGAGCTGTTTTTT. The encoded protein is CASSQVVSGGNTGELFF.